The present T cell receptor beta chain was sequenced within a study of T-cell memory formation after mild COVID-19. Study-wide background: Largely, the TCR clusters proved donor specific. General observations from the study: Memory from before infection featured some responding clones, which suggests cross-reactive memory joined. A second wave expanding day 15 to 37 was CD4+-biased; contracting clones were balanced.

Sample barcodes and UMIs were carried by the TCR alpha and TCR beta cDNA libraries that 5'RACE generated with constant-segment primers. TCRdb analysed the 5' RACE reads with MiXCR anew, one entry per CDR3 protein. This sample has 310,000 or so distinct CDR3 sequences, with roughly 15% found just once. The table lists this clonotype with a few counts. The antigen is unknown. CDR3 size: 14 residues. V shed 8 bases, J shed 4 bases, and the junction held 6 bases outside the gene matches. The germline V gene encodes CDR1 MGHDK and CDR2 SYGVNS. The V and J genes are TRBV25-1 and TRBJ1-2; 11 bases map to TRBD1. The clonotype was recovered from a man younger than 35 who had mild COVID-19 (a few samples of this study predate the infection). Cell type and time point are not known. The sample was PBMCs or a T cell subset sorted from them (not recorded which). The CDR3 region has the DNA TGTGCCAGCGCAGGACAGGGGGCCATCTATGGCTACACCTTC. Amino acids: CASAGQGAIYGYTF.